The source of this TCR beta chain is a study of blood T cell repertoires in COVID-19. In its sample, this clone was seen once. This CDR3 comprises 14 residues. The germline V gene has CDR1 SEHNR and CDR2 FQNEAQ (reference sequence). The V end was cut by 10 bases, the J end by 3 bases, with 15 bases between. Original processing notes: By means of reference gene primer amplification, nucleated cell counts were estimated. TCRdb's table, derived via immunoSEQ multiplex PCR, lists solely in-frame clones and lacks some. V and J calls and clone size come straight from that table; D and trimming were deduced from the DNA. The table records approximately 100,000 clones, 80% to 90% of them present only once.

The chain employs TRBV7-9 and TRBJ2-2; D is possibly TRBD2 (6 bases). The sequence was collected from a woman between 50 and 59 years old who had recovered from COVID-19. Sequencing was done on a sample of PBMCs or T cells enriched from blood (not recorded which). CDR3 sequence (DNA): TGTGCCACCCTGGGGCGGGGTGACACCGGGGAGCTGTTTTTT. Translation gives CATLGRGDTGELFF.